This T cell receptor (beta chain) was sequenced in a study of blood T cell repertoires in COVID-19. Study background: Collection of acute and convalescent COVID-19 samples took place in the United States, Italy and Spain.

V was trimmed by 0 bases and J by 4 bases, leaving 10 bases between them. The germline CDR1 and CDR2 sequences are LGHDT and YNNKEL (reference sequence). The length of the CDR3 is 15 residues. Profiling relied on immunoSEQ multiplex PCR, and the TCRdb table lists in-frame clones only, not all of them. Of over 300,000 clones detected, 89% appear once; the ten largest clones hold around a tenth. The sequence was collected from a woman aged 40 to 55 who had recovered from COVID-19. The chain recombines TRBV3-1 (or the pseudogene TRBV3-2) with TRBJ2-4; the D gene is possibly TRBD2 (5 bases). The specimen sequenced was PBMCs or T cells enriched from blood (not recorded which). CDR3 sequence: CASSQEGDKKNIQYF. The DNA of the CDR3 is TGTGCCAGCAGCCAAGAGGGAGACAAGAAAAACATTCAGTACTTC.